A single sample gave rise to the 30 T cell receptor beta chains below, sequenced in a study of OX40 agonist ivuxolimab in advanced cancers. Library prep was done by the immunoSEQ multiplex PCR assay. What TCRdb holds here is the immuneACCESS table cut down to in-frame rearrangements. Part of the clones is not present; checked against another copy, under half of the missing clones reflect an unresolved V gene, and the others are unexplained. This sample has approximately 76,000 clones in its table, and about nine tenths of those were observed once. The ten largest make up over 0.75% of the sample. The source material was CD4+ or CD8+ T cells sorted from blood, sampled in a trial of the OX40 agonist ivuxolimab. These receptors came from an adult with an advanced solid tumor such as melanoma, head and neck, liver or kidney cancer.

In regard to this clone: Relative to the germline gene, one junction end is altered; a read error may explain this. This chain connects TRBV9 to TRBJ1-5, with D unresolved. Germline V gene sequence: CDR1 SGDLS, CDR2 YYNGEE. The CDR3 covers 16 residues. CDR3 region: CASSVGPPGTNRPQHF. The CDR3 nucleotides are TGTGCCAGCAGCGTAGGCCCCCCTGGCACTAATCGGCCCCAGCATTTT.

This chain connects TRBV5-4 to TRBJ2-1, with D maybe TRBD1 (6 bases). CDR1 and CDR2 from the germline V gene are SGHNT and YYREEE (reference sequence). There are 15 residues in the CDR3. With 4 bases removed from V and 0 bases from J, the gap between germline ends came to 11 bases. The CDR3, as DNA: TGTGCCAGCAGCCCCGGACAGAGCTCCTACAATGAGCAGTTCTTC. This sequence encodes CASSPGQSSYNEQFF. The variable domain in full, completed from reference TRBV5-4 and TRBJ2-1, reads ETGVTQSPTHLIKTRGQQVTLRCSSQSGHNTVSWYQQALGQGPQFIFQYYREEENGRGNFPPRFSGLQFPNYSSELNVNALELDDSALYLCASSPGQSSYNEQFFGPGTRLTVL.

This clone showed up just once. The chain employs TRBV11-2 and TRBJ1-3; D is unresolved. Germline CDR1 and CDR2: SGHAT and FQNNGV. The CDR3 runs 16 residues. Trimming removed 2 bases from V and 2 bases from J, with 13 bases in between. DNA of the CDR3: TGTGCCAGCAGCTTACCGATGGTTGGTACTGGAAACACCATATATTTT. Amino acid sequence: CASSLPMVGTGNTIYF.

The chain recombines TRBV27 with TRBJ2-5, with 8 bases aligning to TRBD1. Losses at the gene ends were 3 bases for V and 3 bases for J; bases not matched to a gene: 6. Germline CDR1 and CDR2: MNHEY and SMNVEV (reference sequence). The length of the CDR3 is 15 residues. The CDR3 DNA sequence: TGTGCCAGCAGTTTTGGGACAGGAAAAAAAGAGACCCAGTACTTC. It yields the protein CASSFGTGKKETQYF.

The chain carries TRBV5-1 and TRBJ2-5; 16 bases align to TRBD2. Germline CDR1 SGHRS, CDR2 YFSETQ. The CDR3 is made up of 17 amino acids. The V and J ends lost 4 bases and 2 bases, in that order; junction bases with no gene match: 5. The CDR3 protein is CASSPGTSGGAQETQYF. CDR3 coding DNA: TGCGCCAGCAGCCCGGGGACTAGCGGGGGGGCTCAAGAGACCCAGTACTTC.

The chain joins TRBV5-6 to TRBJ1-1, with D tentatively TRBD1 (5 bases). Trimming removed 4 bases from V and 1 base from J, with 11 bases in between. CDR1 SGHDT and CDR2 YYEEEE come from the germline V gene. The CDR3 runs to 14 residues. DNA of the CDR3: TGTGCCAGCAGCGGGTGGGGGACGAACACTGAAGCTTTCTTT. Its protein product is CASSGWGTNTEAFF.

This sequence joins TRBV29-1 and TRBJ2-5; TRBD2 is a possible D gene (7 bases). V was clipped by 4 bases and J by 2 bases, with 20 bases between them. CDR1 is SQVTM, CDR2 ANQGSEA, per germline. CDR3 size: 16 residues. DNA for the CDR3: TGCAGCGTTGGCGTAACGGGCGGGGGCAGACAAGAGACCCAGTACTTC. Translated, it gives CSVGVTGGGRQETQYF.

The chain is built from TRBV2 and TRBJ1-2; no definite D call. Trimming took off 5 bases at V and 0 bases at J, with 13 bases between the two ends. Germline V gene sequence: CDR1 SNHLY, CDR2 FYNNEI. This CDR3 region has 15 residues. This CDR3 is CASSPQNFANYGYTF. The CDR3 coding sequence is TGTGCCAGCAGTCCTCAGAACTTCGCTAACTATGGCTACACCTTC.

This chain links TRBV28 with TRBJ1-1; D is undetermined. Trimming took off 7 bases at V and 4 bases at J, with 19 bases between the two ends. Germline values: CDR1 MDHEN, CDR2 SYDVKM. The CDR3 sequence is 15 residues long. CDR3 protein: CASTSPGVEITEAFF. CDR3 DNA sequence: TGTGCCAGCACCTCACCCGGGGTCGAAATCACTGAAGCTTTCTTT.

The chain links TRBV2 to TRBJ2-3; 7 bases match TRBD2. V lost 5 bases, J lost 4 bases, and 6 bases stayed unmatched. Per germline, CDR1 SNHLY and CDR2 FYNNEI. CDR3 size: 14 residues. The CDR3 nucleotides are TGTGCCAGCAGTTACTACACTAGCGCAGATACGCAGTATTTT. Translated: CASSYYTSADTQYF.

The J gene is TRBJ2-2, the V gene TRBV11-2; D possibly corresponds to TRBD1 (6 bases). Germline CDR1 and CDR2: SGHAT and FQNNGV. V was cut by 5 bases and J by 3 bases, with 13 bases left in between. The CDR3 is made up of 15 amino acids. CDR3 sequence reads: CASSPRTVDTGELFF. DNA of the CDR3: TGTGCCAGCAGCCCAAGGACAGTAGACACCGGGGAGCTGTTTTTT.

The V and J genes are TRBV27 and TRBJ2-5, with D unresolved. The ends were cut back, 4 bases at V and 4 bases at J, with 16 bases in the middle. The CDR3 is 15 amino acids. From germline, CDR1 is MNHEY and CDR2 SMNVEV (reference sequence). DNA for the CDR3: TGTGCCAGCAGTTCAAGCAGGAGCCACCCAGAGACCCAGTACTTC. This translates into CASSSSRSHPETQYF.

The chain combines TRBV6-1 with TRBJ2-7; D gene unclear. The V end was cut by 4 bases, the J end by 3 bases, with 10 bases between. The CDR3 loop spans 13 amino acids. Germline V CDR1 and CDR2: MNHNS, SASEGT. The CDR3 sequence: CASSGDPLYEQYF. CDR3 DNA sequence: TGTGCCAGCAGTGGAGATCCCCTCTACGAGCAGTACTTC.

The J gene is TRBJ2-3, the V gene TRBV5-5; TRBD2 agrees at 13 bases. This CDR3 region has 16 residues. Germline CDR1 SGHKS, CDR2 YYEKEE (reference sequence). Losses at the gene ends were 4 bases for V and 2 bases for J; bases not matched to a gene: 4. CDR3 nucleotides: TGTGCCAGCAGCATGGGGACTAGCGGGAACACAGATACGCAGTATTTT. Its protein is CASSMGTSGNTDTQYF.

The chain joins TRBV19 to TRBJ2-2; D remains unclear. This CDR3 comprises 14 residues. V lost 1 base, J lost 1 base, and 4 bases lay in between. Germline CDR1 and CDR2: LNHDA and SQIVND (reference sequence). The CDR3 loop reads CASSIARNTGELFF. For the CDR3, the DNA is TGTGCCAGTAGTATAGCCAGGAACACCGGGGAGCTGTTTTTT.

The chain uses TRBV2 and TRBJ1-1; D is uncertain. There are 13 residues in the CDR3. Trimming shortened V by 4 bases and J by 0 bases, and 6 bases separated the two germline ends. Per the germline V gene, CDR1 is SNHLY and CDR2 is FYNNEI. The CDR3 loop reads CASSAYLNTEAFF. The CDR3 DNA sequence: TGTGCCAGCAGTGCCTACCTGAACACTGAAGCTTTCTTT.

The CDR3 is CASSGGAGGYTF. Here the CDR3 DNA reads TGTGCCAGCAGCGGGGGGGCGGGCGGCTACACCTTC. The chain employs TRBV5-4 and TRBJ1-2, with D perhaps TRBD1 (6 bases). CDR1 and CDR2 from the germline V gene are SGHNT and YYREEE (reference sequence). Trimming took off 4 bases at V and 8 bases at J, with 12 bases between the two ends. This CDR3 is 12 amino acids long.

The chain has TRBV5-1 and TRBJ2-5; D unclear. CDR3 length: 15 residues. V was shortened by 0 bases and J by 2 bases, with 11 bases between the two germline ends. CDR1 is SGHRS and CDR2 is YFSETQ in the germline V gene. The CDR3 loop is CASSLGSWGQETQYF. CDR3 sequence (DNA): TGCGCCAGCAGCTTGGGTTCTTGGGGACAAGAGACCCAGTACTTC.

The genes are TRBV7-2 and TRBJ2-3; D is ambiguous. The ends were cut back, 0 bases at V and 0 bases at J, with 1 base in the middle. CDR3 size: 13 residues. CDR1 and CDR2 (germline): SGHTA, FQGNSA. This CDR3 reads CASSLASTDTQYF. CDR3 bases: TGTGCCAGCAGCTTAGCTAGCACAGATACGCAGTATTTT.

The chain recombines TRBV6-6 with TRBJ1-3; D remains unclear. This CDR3 has 15 residues. V was trimmed by 4 bases and J by 0 bases, leaving 10 bases between them. Per germline, CDR1 MNHNY and CDR2 SVGAGI (reference sequence). Here the CDR3 reads CASSSVQISGNTIYF. DNA for the CDR3: TGTGCCAGCAGTTCCGTACAGATCTCTGGAAACACCATATATTTT.

The chain combines TRBV2 with TRBJ1-2; D gene unclear. The V and J ends lost 7 bases and 7 bases respectively, with 16 bases between them. CDR1 SNHLY and CDR2 FYNNEI come from the germline V gene. CDR3 size: 13 residues. The CDR3 nucleotides read TGTGCCAGCACCCTGGACCGCTTGGGTGGCTACACCTTC. It translates to CASTLDRLGGYTF.

The chain uses TRBV11-3 and TRBJ2-1; TRBD1 is a possible D gene (5 bases). V dropped 3 bases and J dropped 7 bases, with 10 bases sitting between them. This CDR3 has 13 amino acids. Germline assignment: CDR1 SGHNT and CDR2 YENEEA. CDR3 coding DNA: TGTGCCAGCAGCTTGTCCAGGGCGAATGAGCAGTTCTTC. It is translated as CASSLSRANEQFF.

The V gene is TRBV5-4, the J gene TRBJ1-1; TRBD1 might be the D (5 bases). Germline CDR1 reads SGHNT; CDR2 reads YYREEE (reference sequence). Trimming cost V 4 bases and J 1 base, with 17 bases left between them. The CDR3 has 16 residues. The CDR3 reads CASSRLADGANTEAFF. The CDR3 bases are TGTGCCAGCAGCCGACTCGCCGATGGGGCGAACACTGAAGCTTTCTTT.

The rearrangement links TRBV4-2 to TRBJ2-1; D call uncertain. With 5 bases removed from V and 4 bases from J, the gap between germline ends came to 9 bases. Germline CDR1 and CDR2: LGHNA and YNFKEQ. The CDR3 runs to 13 residues. The CDR3 DNA reads as TGTGCCAGCAGCTTTGCAGATTACAATGAGCAGTTCTTC. Translation gives CASSFADYNEQFF.

There are a few counts of this clone. The chain joins TRBV6-1 to TRBJ2-7; 7 bases line up with TRBD2. V was pared by 4 bases and J by 1 base, with 7 bases of the junction left unmatched. The CDR3 length is 15 residues. Germline loops: CDR1 MNHNS, CDR2 SASEGT. DNA of the CDR3: TGTGCCAGCAGTGGCTCTAGAGCGGGATCCTACGAGCAGTACTTC. This gives the protein CASSGSRAGSYEQYF.

This chain links TRBV6-5 with TRBJ1-2; a possible D gene is TRBD1 (6 bases). This CDR3 comprises 15 residues. CDR1 is MNHEY, CDR2 SVGAGI, per germline. V was pared by 5 bases and J by 4 bases, with 17 bases between. The CDR3 region is CASSTGATGSYGYTF. The CDR3, as DNA: TGTGCCAGCAGTACGGGGGCGACCGGTAGCTATGGCTACACCTTC.

The chain joins TRBV15 to TRBJ2-7; D is ambiguous. Trimming removed 1 base at V and 3 bases at J, with 10 bases between. There are 14 residues in the CDR3. The germline V gene has CDR1 LNHNV and CDR2 YYDKDF (reference sequence). CDR3 region: CATSRVLANYEQYF. The CDR3 coding sequence is TGTGCCACCAGCAGAGTTTTGGCTAACTACGAGCAGTACTTC.

The V call is TRBV6-6, the J call TRBJ2-5; possibly TRBD1 for D (7 bases). Trimming stripped 4 bases from V and 7 bases from J, with 10 bases between. Germline V gives CDR1 MNHNY, CDR2 SVGAGI (reference sequence). The CDR3 runs to 12 residues. The chain's CDR3 is CASSSQGGTQYF. For the CDR3, the DNA is TGTGCCAGCAGTTCCCAGGGGGGGACCCAGTACTTC.

CDR3: CASSPDRLTTNEKLFF. The DNA for the CDR3 is TGTGCCAGCAGCCCGGACAGACTTACAACTAATGAAAAACTGTTTTTT. V gene TRBV7-6 combines with J gene TRBJ1-4; perhaps TRBD1 as D (6 bases). This CDR3 contains 16 residues. V lost 5 bases and J lost 0, with 13 bases in between. Germline assignment: CDR1 SGHVS and CDR2 FNYEAQ.

The J gene is TRBJ1-1, the V gene TRBV5-1; 10 positions match TRBD1. Germline values: CDR1 SGHRS, CDR2 YFSETQ. V lost 5 bases, J lost 5 bases, and 6 bases stayed unmatched. The CDR3 has 14 residues. This CDR3 reads CASRPGQGFTEAFF. The CDR3 nucleotides are TGCGCCAGCAGGCCGGGACAGGGGTTTACTGAAGCTTTCTTT.